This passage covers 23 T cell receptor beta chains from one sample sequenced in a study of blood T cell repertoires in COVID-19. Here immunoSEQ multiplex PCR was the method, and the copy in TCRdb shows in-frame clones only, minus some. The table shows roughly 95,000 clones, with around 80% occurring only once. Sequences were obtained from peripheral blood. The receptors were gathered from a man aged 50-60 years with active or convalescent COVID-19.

The CDR3, as DNA: TGTGCCAGCAGCTTGGATGGGGGCGATCAGCCCCAGCATTTT. It codes for CASSLDGGDQPQHF. This chain joins TRBV5-4 and TRBJ1-5; tentative D call: TRBD1 (6 bases). Trimming left V 0 bases short and J 5 bases short, with 9 bases between. The CDR3 runs 14 residues. Germline CDR1 reads SGHNT; CDR2 reads YYREEE (reference sequence).

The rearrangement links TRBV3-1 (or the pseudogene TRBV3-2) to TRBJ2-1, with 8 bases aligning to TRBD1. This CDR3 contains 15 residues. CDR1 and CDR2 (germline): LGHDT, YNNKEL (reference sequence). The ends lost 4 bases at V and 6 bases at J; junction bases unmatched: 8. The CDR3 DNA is TGTGCCAGCAGCCCCGACAGGGGAATGGGCAATGAGCAGTTCTTC. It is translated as CASSPDRGMGNEQFF.

CDR3 DNA: TGTGCCAGCAGTTATCCGGGACAGGGATATAATTCACCCCTCCACTTT. As protein: CASSYPGQGYNSPLHF. The chain has TRBV6-2 or TRBV6-3 and TRBJ1-6; 9 bases align to TRBD1. The CDR3 has 16 amino acids. The junction had 4 bases not matched to a gene; V was cut back by 3 bases and J by 4 bases. The germline CDR1 and CDR2 sequences are MNHEY and SVGEGT.

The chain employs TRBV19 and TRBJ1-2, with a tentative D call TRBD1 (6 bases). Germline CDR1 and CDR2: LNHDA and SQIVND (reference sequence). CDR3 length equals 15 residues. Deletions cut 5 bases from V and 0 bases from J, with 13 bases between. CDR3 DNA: TGTGCCAGTAGTTACGGGACATCGTCTAACTATGGCTACACCTTC. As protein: CASSYGTSSNYGYTF.

This CDR3 is CASGTGLGNTQYF. CDR3 nucleotide sequence: TGTGCCAGCGGGACAGGGCTAGGAAATACGCAGTATTTT. V is TRBV5-4 and J is TRBJ2-3; TRBD1 matches at 9 bases. With V trimmed by 7 bases and J by 7 bases, 7 bases remained unmatched. CDR1 and CDR2 from the germline V gene are SGHNT and YYREEE (reference sequence). The CDR3 extends over 13 amino acids.

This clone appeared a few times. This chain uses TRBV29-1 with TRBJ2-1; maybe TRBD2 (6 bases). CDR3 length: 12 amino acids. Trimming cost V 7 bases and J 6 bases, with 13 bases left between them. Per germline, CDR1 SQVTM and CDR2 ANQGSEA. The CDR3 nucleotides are TGCAGCGGCGGGACTGAAACCAATGAGCAGTTCTTC. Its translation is CSGGTETNEQFF.

The CDR3 protein is CASSPRQGLNTEAFF. The DNA for the CDR3 is TGTGCCAGCAGCCCCAGACAGGGATTGAACACTGAAGCTTTCTTT. The gene calls are TRBV7-9 and TRBJ1-1, with 7 bases lining up with TRBD1. After removal of 5 bases from V and 0 bases from J, the junction contained 6 bases not matched to a gene. Germline V CDR1 and CDR2: SEHNR, FQNEAQ (reference sequence). The CDR3 spans 15 residues.

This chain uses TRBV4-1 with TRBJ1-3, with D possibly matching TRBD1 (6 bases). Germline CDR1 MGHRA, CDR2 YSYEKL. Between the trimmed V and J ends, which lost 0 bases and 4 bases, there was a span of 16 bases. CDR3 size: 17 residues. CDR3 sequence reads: CASSQDGYRVEGNTIYF. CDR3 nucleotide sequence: TGCGCCAGCAGCCAAGATGGCTACAGGGTGGAGGGAAACACCATATATTTT.

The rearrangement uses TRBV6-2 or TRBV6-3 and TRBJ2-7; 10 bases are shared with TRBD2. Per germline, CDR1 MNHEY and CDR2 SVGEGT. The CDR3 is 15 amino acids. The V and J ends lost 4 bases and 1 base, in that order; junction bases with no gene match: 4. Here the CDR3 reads CASSSWTSGSYEQYV. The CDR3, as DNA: TGTGCCAGCAGTTCGTGGACTAGCGGTTCCTACGAGCAGTACGTC.

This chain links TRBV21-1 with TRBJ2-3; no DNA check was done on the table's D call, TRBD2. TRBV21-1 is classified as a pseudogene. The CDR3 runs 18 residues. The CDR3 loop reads CASSNSALTPGNTDTQYF. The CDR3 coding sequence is TGTGCCAGCAGCAATTCTGCTCTGACACCCGGGAACACAGATACGCAGTATTTT.

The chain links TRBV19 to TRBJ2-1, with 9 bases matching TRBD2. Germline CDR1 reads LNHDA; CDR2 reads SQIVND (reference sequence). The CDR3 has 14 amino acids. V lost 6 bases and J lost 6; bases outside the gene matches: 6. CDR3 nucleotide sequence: TGTGCCAGTAGCCCCGGGACTAGCCCCAATGAGCAGTTCTTC. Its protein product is CASSPGTSPNEQFF.

CDR3 sequence (DNA): TGTGCCAGCAGTTGGGCAGGGCGCACAGATACGCAGTATTTT. Amino acid sequence: CASSWAGRTDTQYF. The chain employs TRBV6-6 and TRBJ2-3; TRBD1 might be the D (5 bases). Trimming removed 4 bases from V and 1 base from J, with 9 bases in between. The CDR3 loop spans 14 amino acids. In germline, CDR1 is MNHNY, CDR2 SVGAGI (reference sequence).

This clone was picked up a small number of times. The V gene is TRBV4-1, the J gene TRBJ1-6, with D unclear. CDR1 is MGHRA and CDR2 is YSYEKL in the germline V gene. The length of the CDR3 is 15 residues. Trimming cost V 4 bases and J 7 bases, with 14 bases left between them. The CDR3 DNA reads TGCGCCAGCAGCCCACGGGGAGGAACAAATTCACCCCTCCACTTT. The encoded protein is CASSPRGGTNSPLHF.

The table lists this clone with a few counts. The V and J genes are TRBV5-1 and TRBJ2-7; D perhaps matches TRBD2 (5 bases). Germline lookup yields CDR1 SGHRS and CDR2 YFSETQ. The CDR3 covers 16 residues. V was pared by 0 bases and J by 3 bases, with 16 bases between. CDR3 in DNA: TGCGCCAGCAGCTTGGGTACGGGGAATGTCGTCTACGAGCAGTACTTC. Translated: CASSLGTGNVVYEQYF. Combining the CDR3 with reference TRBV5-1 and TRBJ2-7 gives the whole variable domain KAGVTQTPRYLIKTRGQQVTLSCSPISGHRSVSWYQQTPGQGLQFLFEYFSETQRNKGNFPGRFSGRQFSNSRSEMNVSTLELGDSALYLCASSLGTGNVVYEQYFGPGTRLTVT.

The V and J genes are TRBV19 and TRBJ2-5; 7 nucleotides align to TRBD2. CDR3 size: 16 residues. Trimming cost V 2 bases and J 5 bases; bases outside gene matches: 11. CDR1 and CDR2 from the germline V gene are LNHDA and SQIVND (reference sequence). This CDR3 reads CASSIPRRGNAETQYF. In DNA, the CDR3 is TGTGCCAGTAGTATACCGCGGCGGGGGAACGCGGAGACCCAGTACTTC.

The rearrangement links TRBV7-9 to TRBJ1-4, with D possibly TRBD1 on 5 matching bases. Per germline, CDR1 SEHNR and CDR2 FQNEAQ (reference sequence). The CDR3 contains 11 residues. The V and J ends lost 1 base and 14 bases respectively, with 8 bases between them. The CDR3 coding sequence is TGTGCCAGCAGCTTAGTCAGGGATCTGTTTTTT. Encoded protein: CASSLVRDLFF.

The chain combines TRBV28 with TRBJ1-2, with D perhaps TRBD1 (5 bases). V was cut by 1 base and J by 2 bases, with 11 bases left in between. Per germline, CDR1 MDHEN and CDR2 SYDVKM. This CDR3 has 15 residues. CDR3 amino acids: CASSLLTDENYGYTF. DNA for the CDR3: TGTGCCAGCAGTTTATTGACAGATGAAAACTATGGCTACACCTTC.

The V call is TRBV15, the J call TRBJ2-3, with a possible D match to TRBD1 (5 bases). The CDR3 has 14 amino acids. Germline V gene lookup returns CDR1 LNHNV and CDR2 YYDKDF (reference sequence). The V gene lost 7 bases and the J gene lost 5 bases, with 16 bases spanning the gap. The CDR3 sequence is CATTIDQGLDTQYF. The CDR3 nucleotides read TGTGCCACCACCATCGACCAGGGTCTAGATACGCAGTATTTT.

DNA for the CDR3: TGTGCCAGCAGTCTAGCGGGGGGGCGTGAGACCCAGTACTTC. It translates to CASSLAGGRETQYF. The V and J genes are TRBV6-5 and TRBJ2-5; TRBD2 matches at 12 bases. The junction had 3 bases not matched to a gene; V was cut back by 5 bases and J by 5 bases. The CDR3 has 14 amino acids. Germline V lookup: CDR1 MNHEY, CDR2 SVGAGI.

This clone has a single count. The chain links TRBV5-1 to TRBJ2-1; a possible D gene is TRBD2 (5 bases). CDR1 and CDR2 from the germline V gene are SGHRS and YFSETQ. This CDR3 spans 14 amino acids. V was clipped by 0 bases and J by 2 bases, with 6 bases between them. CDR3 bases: TGCGCCAGCAGCTTGGCGGGAACCTACAATGAGCAGTTCTTC. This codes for CASSLAGTYNEQFF.

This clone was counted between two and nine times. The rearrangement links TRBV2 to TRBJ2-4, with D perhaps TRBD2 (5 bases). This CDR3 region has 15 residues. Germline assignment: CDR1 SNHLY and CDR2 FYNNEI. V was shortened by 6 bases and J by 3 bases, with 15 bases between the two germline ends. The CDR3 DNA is TGTGCCAGCAGGAGGGTGGAGGCGGACAAAAACATTCAGTACTTC. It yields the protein CASRRVEADKNIQYF.

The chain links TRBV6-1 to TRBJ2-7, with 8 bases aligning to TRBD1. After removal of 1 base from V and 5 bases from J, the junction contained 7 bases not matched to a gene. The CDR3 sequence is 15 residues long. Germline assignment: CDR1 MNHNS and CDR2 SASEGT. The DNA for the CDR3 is TGTGCCAGCAGTGAAGGCAGGGGGCACCCTAACGAGCAGTACGTC. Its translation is CASSEGRGHPNEQYV.

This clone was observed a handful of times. CDR3 nucleotides: TGTGCCTGGAGCGGATCAGGGTCTAATTCACCCCTCCACTTT. As protein: CAWSGSGSNSPLHF. The chain links TRBV30 to TRBJ1-6; TRBD1 might be the D (5 bases). V shed 3 bases and J shed 6 bases, with 12 bases lying between them. Germline V gene sequence: CDR1 GTSNPN, CDR2 SVGIG (reference sequence). This CDR3 is built from 14 residues.